This T cell receptor beta chain derives from a study of blood T cell repertoires in COVID-19. The ends were cut back, 9 bases at V and 0 bases at J, with 12 bases in the middle. Germline V gives CDR1 LGHNT, CDR2 FRNRAP. This CDR3 has 13 amino acids. TCRdb keeps only in-frame clones here, not all; method: immunoSEQ multiplex PCR. The sample consists of roughly 150,000 clones, approximately 82% of them appearing once. The sample taken for sequencing was peripheral blood. This TCR was recovered from a woman between 65 and 79 years old who had recovered from COVID-19. The gene calls are TRBV12-5 and TRBJ2-7; D is uncertain. The CDR3 coding sequence is TGTGCTAGCCAGCGAGGAAGCTCCTACGAGCAGTACTTC. Translation: CASQRGSSYEQYF.